These 2 T cell receptor beta chains were sequenced from one sample in a study of T cell repertoires in cytomegalovirus infection (dated by TCRdb to between 2019 and 2020). No antigen has been assigned to these receptors. TCRdb lists the instrument as Illumina HiSeq 1500. TCRdb took the public reads, trimmed them with fastp at Q25, ran MiXCR for clone calling and kept in-frame beta chains. Each record represents a unique CDR3 protein, reported with the most common genes and DNA among its rows. In all, the sample holds around 900,000 distinct CDR3 sequences, and approximately 31% of those were seen once. The leading ten clones occupy about 14% of the sample. The sample's treatment or condition label is to be understood as: in vitro stimulation with specific CMV peptide epitopes to enrich CMV-specific T cells. The specimen comprised cultured CD8+ T cells from PBMCs, sampled from culture after CMV antigen stimulation. All receptors come from a human donor in good health (CMV status not recorded). Some clones in this sample may be carry-over from other donors' samples.

This clonotype was seen only a few times. The rearrangement uses TRBV6-8 and TRBJ2-7; D ambiguous. CDR1 and CDR2 from the germline V gene are MNHGY and SAAAGT. V was pared by 0 bases and J by 4 bases, with 10 bases between. The CDR3 loop spans 14 amino acids. CDR3 coding DNA: TGTGCCAGCAGTTACTCGGCGTTCAGATACGAGCAGTACGTC. Its translation is CASSYSAFRYEQYV.

This clonotype was seen only a few times. The DNA of the CDR3 is TGCAGTGCTAGCGGACTAGCTTACGATGAGCAGTTCTTC. This encodes CSASGLAYDEQFF. The J gene is TRBJ2-1, the V gene TRBV20-1; 8 bases match TRBD2. J gave up 8 bases and V 3 bases, and 6 bases lay outside the gene matches. The CDR3 sequence is 13 residues long. CDR1 and CDR2 from the germline V gene are DFQATT and SNEGSKA (reference sequence).